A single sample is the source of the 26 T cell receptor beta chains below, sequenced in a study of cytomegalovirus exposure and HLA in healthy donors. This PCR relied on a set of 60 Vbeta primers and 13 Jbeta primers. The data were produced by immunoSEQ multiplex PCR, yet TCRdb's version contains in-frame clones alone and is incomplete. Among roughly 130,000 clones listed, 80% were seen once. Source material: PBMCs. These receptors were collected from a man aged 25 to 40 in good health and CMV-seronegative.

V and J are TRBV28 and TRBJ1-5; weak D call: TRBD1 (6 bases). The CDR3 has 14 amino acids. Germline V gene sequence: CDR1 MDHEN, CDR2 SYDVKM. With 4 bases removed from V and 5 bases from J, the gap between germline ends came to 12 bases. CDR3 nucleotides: TGTGCCAGCAGTTCTGGGACATTTTATCAGCCCCAGCATTTT. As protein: CASSSGTFYQPQHF.

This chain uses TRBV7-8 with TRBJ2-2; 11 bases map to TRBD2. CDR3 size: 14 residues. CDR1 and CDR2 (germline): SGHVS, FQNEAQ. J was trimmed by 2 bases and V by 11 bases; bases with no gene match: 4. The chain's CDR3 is CAQTSGSNTGELFF. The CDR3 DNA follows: TGTGCCCAAACTAGCGGGAGTAACACCGGGGAGCTGTTTTTT.

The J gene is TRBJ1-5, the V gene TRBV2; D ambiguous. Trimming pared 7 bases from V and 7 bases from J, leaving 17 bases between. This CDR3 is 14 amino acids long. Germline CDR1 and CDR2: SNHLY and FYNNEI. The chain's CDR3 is CASTTTTRGQPQHF. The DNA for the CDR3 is TGTGCCAGCACCACCACGACCAGAGGGCAGCCCCAGCATTTT.

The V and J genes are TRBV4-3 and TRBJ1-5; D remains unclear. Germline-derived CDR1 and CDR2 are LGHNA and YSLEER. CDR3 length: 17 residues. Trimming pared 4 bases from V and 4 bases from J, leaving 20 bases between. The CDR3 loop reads CASSRSFARNLNQPQHF. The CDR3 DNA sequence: TGCGCCAGCAGCCGCAGCTTTGCCAGGAATTTAAATCAGCCCCAGCATTTT.

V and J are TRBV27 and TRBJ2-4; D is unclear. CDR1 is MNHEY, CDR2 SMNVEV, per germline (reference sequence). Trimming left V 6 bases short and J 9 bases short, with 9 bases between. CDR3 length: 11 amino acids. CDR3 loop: CASRRGCIQYF. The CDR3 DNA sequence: TGTGCCAGCAGGCGAGGATGCATTCAGTACTTC.

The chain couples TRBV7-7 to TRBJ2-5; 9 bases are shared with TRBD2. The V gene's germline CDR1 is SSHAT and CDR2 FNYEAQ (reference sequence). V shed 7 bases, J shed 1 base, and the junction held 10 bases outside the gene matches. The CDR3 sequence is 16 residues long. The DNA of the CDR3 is TGTGCCAGCACCCCCGGCCCTAGCGGGGTCCAAGAGACCCAGTACTTC. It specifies CASTPGPSGVQETQYF.

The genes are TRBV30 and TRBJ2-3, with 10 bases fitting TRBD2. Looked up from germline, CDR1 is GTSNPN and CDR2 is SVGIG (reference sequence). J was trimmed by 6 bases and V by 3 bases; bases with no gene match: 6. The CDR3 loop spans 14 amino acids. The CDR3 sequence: CAWRGGLALDTQYF. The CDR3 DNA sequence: TGTGCCTGGAGGGGGGGACTAGCGTTGGATACGCAGTATTTT.

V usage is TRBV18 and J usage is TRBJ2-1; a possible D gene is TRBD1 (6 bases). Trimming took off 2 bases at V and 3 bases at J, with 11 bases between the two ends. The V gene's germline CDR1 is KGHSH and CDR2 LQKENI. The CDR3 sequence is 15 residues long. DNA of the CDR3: TGTGCCAGCTCACCAACCGACAGGAGCTACAATGAGCAGTTCTTC. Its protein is CASSPTDRSYNEQFF.

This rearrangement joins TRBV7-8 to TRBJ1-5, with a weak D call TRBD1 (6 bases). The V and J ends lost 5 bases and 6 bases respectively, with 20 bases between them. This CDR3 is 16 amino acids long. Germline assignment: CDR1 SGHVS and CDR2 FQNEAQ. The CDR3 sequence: CASSPQAGAGPQPQHF. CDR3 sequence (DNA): TGTGCCAGCAGCCCCCAGGCAGGGGCAGGGCCTCAGCCCCAGCATTTT.

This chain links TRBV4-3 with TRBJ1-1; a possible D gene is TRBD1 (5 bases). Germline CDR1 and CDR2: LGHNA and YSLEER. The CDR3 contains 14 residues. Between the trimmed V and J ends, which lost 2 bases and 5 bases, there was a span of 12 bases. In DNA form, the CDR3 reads TGCGCCAGCAGCCAAAGTATCCGGGGGACTGAAGCTTTCTTT. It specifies CASSQSIRGTEAFF.

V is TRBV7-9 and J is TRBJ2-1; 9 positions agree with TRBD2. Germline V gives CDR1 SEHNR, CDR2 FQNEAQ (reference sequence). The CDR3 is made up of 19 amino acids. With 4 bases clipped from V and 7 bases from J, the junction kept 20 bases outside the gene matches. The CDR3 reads CASSSWEASGTPLGNEQFF. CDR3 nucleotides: TGTGCCAGCAGCTCCTGGGAGGCTAGCGGGACCCCTTTAGGTAATGAGCAGTTCTTC.

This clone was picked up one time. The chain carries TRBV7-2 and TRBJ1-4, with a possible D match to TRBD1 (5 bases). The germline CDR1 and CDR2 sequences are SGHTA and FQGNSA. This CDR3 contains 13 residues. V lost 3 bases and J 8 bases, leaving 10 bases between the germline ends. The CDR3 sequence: CASSFQGWEKLFF. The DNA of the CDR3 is TGTGCCAGCAGCTTCCAGGGATGGGAAAAACTGTTTTTT.

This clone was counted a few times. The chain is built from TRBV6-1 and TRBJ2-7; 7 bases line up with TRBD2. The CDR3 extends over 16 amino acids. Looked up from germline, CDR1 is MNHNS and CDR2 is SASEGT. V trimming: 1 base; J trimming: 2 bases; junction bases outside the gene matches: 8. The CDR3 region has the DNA TGTGCCAGCAGTGAAGGTACGGGAGGTCTCACCTACGAGCAGTACTTC. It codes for CASSEGTGGLTYEQYF.

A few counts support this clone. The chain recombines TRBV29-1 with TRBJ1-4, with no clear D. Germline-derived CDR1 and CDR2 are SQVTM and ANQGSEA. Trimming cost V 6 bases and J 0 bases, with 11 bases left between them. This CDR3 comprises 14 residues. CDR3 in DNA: TGCAGCGTAGCCTACGCTGCAACTAATGAAAAACTGTTTTTT. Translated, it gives CSVAYAATNEKLFF.

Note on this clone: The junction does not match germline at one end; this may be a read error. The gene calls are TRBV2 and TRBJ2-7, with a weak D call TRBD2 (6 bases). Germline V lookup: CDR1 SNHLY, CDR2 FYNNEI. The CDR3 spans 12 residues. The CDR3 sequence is CSSRYGGDEQYF. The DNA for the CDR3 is TGTTCCAGTCGTTATGGCGGGGACGAGCAGTACTTC.

The CDR3 DNA reads as TGCGCCAGCAGCCCGGGGGGCGGGAGTCACAACGAGCAGTACTTC. Its translation: CASSPGGGSHNEQYF. The rearrangement links TRBV5-1 to TRBJ2-7, with D maybe TRBD2 (7 bases). Between the trimmed V and J ends, which lost 4 bases and 5 bases, there was a span of 19 bases. This CDR3 is built from 15 residues. Germline CDR1 SGHRS, CDR2 YFSETQ.

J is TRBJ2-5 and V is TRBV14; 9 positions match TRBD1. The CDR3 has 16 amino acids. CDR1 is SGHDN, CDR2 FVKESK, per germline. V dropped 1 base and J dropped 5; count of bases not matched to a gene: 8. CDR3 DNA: TGTGCCAGCAGCCAAGTCACAGGGGGCTACCGGGAGACCCAGTACTTC. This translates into CASSQVTGGYRETQYF.

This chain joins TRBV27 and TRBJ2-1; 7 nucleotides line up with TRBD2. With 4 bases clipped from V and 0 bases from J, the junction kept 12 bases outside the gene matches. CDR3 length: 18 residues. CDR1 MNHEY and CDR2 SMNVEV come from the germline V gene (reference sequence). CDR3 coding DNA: TGTGCCAGCAGTTCCTCGATGGGGACTAAGAGCTCCTACAATGAGCAGTTCTTC. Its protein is CASSSSMGTKSSYNEQFF.

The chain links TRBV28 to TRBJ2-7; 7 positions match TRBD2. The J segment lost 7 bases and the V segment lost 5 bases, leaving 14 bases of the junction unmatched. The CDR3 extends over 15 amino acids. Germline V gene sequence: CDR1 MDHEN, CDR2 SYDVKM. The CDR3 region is CASSTPGLSNGEQYF. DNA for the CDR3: TGTGCCAGCAGTACGCCGGGACTATCAAATGGAGAGCAGTACTTC.

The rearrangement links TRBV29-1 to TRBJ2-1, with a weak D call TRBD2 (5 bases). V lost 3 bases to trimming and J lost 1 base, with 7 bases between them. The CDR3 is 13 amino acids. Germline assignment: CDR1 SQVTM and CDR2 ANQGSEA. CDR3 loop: CSVEPGSYNEQFF. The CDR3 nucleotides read TGCAGCGTTGAGCCGGGGTCCTACAATGAGCAGTTCTTC.

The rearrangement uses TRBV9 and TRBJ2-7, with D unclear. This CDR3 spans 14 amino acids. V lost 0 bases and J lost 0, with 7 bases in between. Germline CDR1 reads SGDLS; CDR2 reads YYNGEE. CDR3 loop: CASSVVEASYEQYF. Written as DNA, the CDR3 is TGTGCCAGCAGCGTAGTAGAAGCCTCCTACGAGCAGTACTTC.

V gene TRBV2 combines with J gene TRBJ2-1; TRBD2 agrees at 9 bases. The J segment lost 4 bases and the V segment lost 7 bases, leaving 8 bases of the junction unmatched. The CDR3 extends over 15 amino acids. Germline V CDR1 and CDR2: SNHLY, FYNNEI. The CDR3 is CASMTLAGPYNEQFF. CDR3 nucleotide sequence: TGTGCCAGCATGACACTAGCGGGTCCTTACAATGAGCAGTTCTTC.

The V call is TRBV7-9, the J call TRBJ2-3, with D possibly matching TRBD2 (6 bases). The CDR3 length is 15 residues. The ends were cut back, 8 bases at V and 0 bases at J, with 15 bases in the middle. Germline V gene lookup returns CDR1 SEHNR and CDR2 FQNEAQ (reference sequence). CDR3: CASFRREASTDTQYF. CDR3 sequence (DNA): TGTGCCAGCTTTCGGCGGGAAGCTAGCACAGATACGCAGTATTTT.

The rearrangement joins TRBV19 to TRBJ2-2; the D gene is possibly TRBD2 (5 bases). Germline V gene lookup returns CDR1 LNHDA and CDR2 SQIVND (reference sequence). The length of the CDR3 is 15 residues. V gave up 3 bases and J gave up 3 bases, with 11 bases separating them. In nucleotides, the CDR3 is TGTGCCAGTAGTATGCCCGGGGAACACACCGGGGAGCTGTTTTTT. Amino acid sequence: CASSMPGEHTGELFF. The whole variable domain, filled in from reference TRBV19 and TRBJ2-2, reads DGGITQSPKYLFRKEGQNVTLSCEQNLNHDAMYWYRQDPGQGLRLIYYSQIVNDFQKGDIAEGYSVSREKKESFPLTVTSAQKNPTAFYLCASSMPGEHTGELFFGEGSRLTVL.

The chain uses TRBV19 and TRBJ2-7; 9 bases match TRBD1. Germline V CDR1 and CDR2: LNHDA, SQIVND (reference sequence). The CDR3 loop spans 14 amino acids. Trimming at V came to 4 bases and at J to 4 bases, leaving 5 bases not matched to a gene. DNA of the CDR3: TGTGCCAGTAGTAGAGACAGGGGGTCGTACGAGCAGTACTTC. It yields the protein CASSRDRGSYEQYF.

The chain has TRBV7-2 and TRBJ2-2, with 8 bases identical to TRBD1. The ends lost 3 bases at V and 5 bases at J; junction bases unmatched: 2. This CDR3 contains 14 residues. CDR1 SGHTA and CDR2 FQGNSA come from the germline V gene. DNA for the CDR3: TGTGCCAGCAGCTTGTGGACAGGGACCGGGGAGCTGTTTTTT. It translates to CASSLWTGTGELFF.